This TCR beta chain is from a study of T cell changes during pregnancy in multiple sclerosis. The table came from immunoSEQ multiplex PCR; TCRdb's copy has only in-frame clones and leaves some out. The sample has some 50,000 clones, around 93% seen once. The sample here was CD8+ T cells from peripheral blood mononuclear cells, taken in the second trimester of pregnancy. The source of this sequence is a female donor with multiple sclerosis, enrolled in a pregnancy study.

CDR3 nucleotides: TGTGCCAGCATCGGACAGGGGGACACTGAAGCTTTCTTT. Protein product: CASIGQGDTEAFF. The chain has TRBV9 and TRBJ1-1; 10 nucleotides agree with TRBD1. After removal of 6 bases from V and 3 bases from J, the junction contained 2 bases not matched to a gene. CDR3 length: 13 residues. CDR1 and CDR2 from the germline V gene are SGDLS and YYNGEE.